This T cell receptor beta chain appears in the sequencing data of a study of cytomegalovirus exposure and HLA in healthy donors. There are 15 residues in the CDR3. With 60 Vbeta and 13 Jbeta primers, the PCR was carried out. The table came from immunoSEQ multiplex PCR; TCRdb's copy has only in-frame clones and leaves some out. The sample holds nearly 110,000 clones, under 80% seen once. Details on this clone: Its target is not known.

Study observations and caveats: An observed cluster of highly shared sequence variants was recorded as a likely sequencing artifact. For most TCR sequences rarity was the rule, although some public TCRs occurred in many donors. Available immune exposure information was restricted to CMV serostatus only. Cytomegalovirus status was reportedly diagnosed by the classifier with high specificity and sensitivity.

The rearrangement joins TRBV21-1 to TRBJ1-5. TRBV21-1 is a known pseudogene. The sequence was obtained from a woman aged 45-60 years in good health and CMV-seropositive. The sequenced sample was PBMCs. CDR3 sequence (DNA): TGTGCCAGCAGCAAAGTGACCAGCGGCAATCAGCCCCAGCATTTT. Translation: CASSKVTSGNQPQHF.